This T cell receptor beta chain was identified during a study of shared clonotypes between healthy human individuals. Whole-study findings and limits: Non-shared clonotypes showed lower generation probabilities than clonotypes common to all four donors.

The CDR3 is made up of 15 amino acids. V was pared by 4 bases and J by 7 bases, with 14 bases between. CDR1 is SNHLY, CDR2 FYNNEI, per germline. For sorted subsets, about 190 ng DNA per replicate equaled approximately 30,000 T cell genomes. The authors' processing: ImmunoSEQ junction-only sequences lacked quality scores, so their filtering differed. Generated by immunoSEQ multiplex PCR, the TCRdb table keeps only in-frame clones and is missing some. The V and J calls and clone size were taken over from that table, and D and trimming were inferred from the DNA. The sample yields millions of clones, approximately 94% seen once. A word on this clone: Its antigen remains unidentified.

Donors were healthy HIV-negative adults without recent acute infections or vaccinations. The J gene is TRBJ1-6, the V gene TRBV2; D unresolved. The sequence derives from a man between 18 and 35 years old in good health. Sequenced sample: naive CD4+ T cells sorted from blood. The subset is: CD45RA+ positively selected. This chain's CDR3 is CASSVGDYPNSPLHF. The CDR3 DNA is TGTGCCAGCAGTGTAGGCGACTACCCCAATTCACCCCTCCACTTT.